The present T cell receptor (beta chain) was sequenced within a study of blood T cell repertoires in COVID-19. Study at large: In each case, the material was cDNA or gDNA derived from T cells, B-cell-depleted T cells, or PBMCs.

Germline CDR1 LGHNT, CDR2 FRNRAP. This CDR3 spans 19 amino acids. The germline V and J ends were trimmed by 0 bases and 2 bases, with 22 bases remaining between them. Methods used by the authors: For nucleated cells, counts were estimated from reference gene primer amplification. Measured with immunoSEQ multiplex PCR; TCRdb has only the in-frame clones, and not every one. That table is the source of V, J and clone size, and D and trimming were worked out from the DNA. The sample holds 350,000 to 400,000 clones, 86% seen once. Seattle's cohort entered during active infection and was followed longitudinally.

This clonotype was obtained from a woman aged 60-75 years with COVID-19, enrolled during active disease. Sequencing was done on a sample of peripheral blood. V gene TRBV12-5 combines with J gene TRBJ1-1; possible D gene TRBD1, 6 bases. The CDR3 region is CASGLVLGTGGRLNTEAFF. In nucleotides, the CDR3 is TGTGCTAGTGGTTTGGTTTTAGGAACGGGGGGGCGACTTAACACTGAAGCTTTCTTT.